This TCR beta chain was recorded in a study of metastatic and nonmetastatic thyroid tumors (TCRdb year 2020). Background on the whole study: For patients with malignant and with benign thyroid disease, the researchers compared repertoires between peripheral blood samples and tumor or nodule tissue samples.

The V end gives up 5 bases and the J end 9 bases, leaving 15 bases in the junction not matched to a gene. CDR1 and CDR2 are read off the germline V gene as KGHSH and LQKENI. The CDR3 goes from the cysteine to the phenylalanine over 16 residues. Kept here is only the CDR3 DNA, which spans 48 bases and is read in frame from base 1. Library preparation was by PCR. The data were produced on an Illumina HiSeq 4000. High-throughput sequencing was used to profile the CDR3 region of the TCR beta-chain in every patient. In the authors' own workflow: CDR3 differences across clinicopathological groups were used to build a classifier for discriminating distant-metastatic papillary thyroid cancer patients. The Shannon index was used to measure repertoire diversity, and the Morisita-Horn index was used to measure how similar tumor and blood repertoires were. TCRdb applied fastp at Q25 and MiXCR to the public reads, then kept only in-frame beta chains. TCRdb's processing, not the authors', yielded these V and J calls. The sample records roughly 22,000 clones, 35% to 45% of which are singletons. The ten largest clones capture about 20% of the sample.

Details on this clone: Its antigen is still unknown. Base qualities are not provided; no much larger clone lies one nucleotide away.

Overall study results and their limits: In both blood and tumor samples, malignant tumors were reported to have significantly higher TCR beta diversity than benign nodules.

None of the patients had been given any treatment before thyroid surgery. Using T-cell receptor beta sequencing, the study looked back at clinical samples from patients collected from about 2011 to 2018. Material for sequencing was blood. This sequence was found in a male donor with papillary thyroid cancer or a benign thyroid nodule (not recorded which). Some clones in this sample may be carry-over from other donors' samples. The sequence joins TRBV18 to TRBJ1-5, and 8 bases in between align with TRBD1. The CDR3 in this case is CASSDLNRGRDPPQHF. The DNA sequence is TGTGCCAGCTCAGACCTGAACAGGGGGAGGGATCCGCCCCAGCATTTT.